This TCR beta chain was profiled in a study of T cell responses to AZD1222 COVID-19 vaccine. Generated by immunoSEQ multiplex PCR, the TCRdb table keeps only in-frame clones and is missing some. Of about 110,000 clones in the sample, about nine tenths were seen once. The table lists this clone with a few counts. The antigen is not known. V lost 5 bases and J lost 4; bases outside the gene matches: 11. Germline V gives CDR1 SGHTA, CDR2 FQGNSA. The CDR3 totals 16 residues. Study-wide results and caveats: Along spike, vaccine-associated CD4 TCRs were found throughout, with dominance at 160-218 and 743-854.

The clonotype originates from an adult in good health. The rearrangement joins TRBV7-2 to TRBJ1-2, with 9 bases aligning to TRBD1. The material was peripheral blood, obtained on day 0 of AZD1222 vaccination. CDR3 nucleotide sequence: TGTGCCAGCAGCCAATGGGACAGGGCTCTTGGCTATGGCTACACCTTC. Translating gives CASSQWDRALGYGYTF.